One and the same sample provided the 28 T cell receptor beta chains below, sequenced in a study of regulatory T cells in long-lasting Graves disease (dated by TCRdb to the early 2020s). Libraries came from multiplex PCR. This sample was sequenced with an Illumina HiSeq 4000. TCR beta libraries were built with iRepertoire HTBI primers and Arm-PCR amplification of CDR3 regions. TCRdb itself trimmed the public reads at Q25 with fastp, ran MiXCR and retained productive beta chains. Identical CDR3 proteins give one entry, which carries the most common genes and DNA. For this sample the table gives about 430,000 distinct CDR3 sequences, of which roughly 21% were detected only once. Over 11% of the sample lies in the top ten. In light of the paper, this sample's time point label describes: persistent/refractory GD, antithyroid drugs over 5 years with positive TRAb. For both TCR sequencing and RNA sequencing, RNA was extracted from PBMCs using TRIzol.

Sequenced here: peripheral blood mononuclear cells (PBMCs), sampled when the disease was refractory, from a patient treated with antithyroid drugs. Every receptor here comes from a female donor with Graves disease.

A few counts support this clonotype. The V and J genes are TRBV6-1 and TRBJ2-6; maybe TRBD1 (5 bases). Germline loops: CDR1 MNHNS, CDR2 SASEGT. The CDR3 sequence is 15 residues long. V lost 4 bases to trimming and J lost 0 bases, with 7 bases between them. The CDR3 loop reads CASSVDSSGANVLTF. In nucleotides, the CDR3 is TGTGCCAGCAGTGTAGACAGCTCTGGGGCCAACGTCCTGACTTTC.

The genes are TRBV20-1 and TRBJ1-2, with TRBD1 identical over 8 bases. CDR3 length: 15 amino acids. J was trimmed by 2 bases and V by 4 bases; bases with no gene match: 9. Germline assignment: CDR1 DFQATT and CDR2 SNEGSKA (reference sequence). The CDR3 here is CSAITGQGTNYGYTF. The CDR3 nucleotides read TGCAGTGCTATAACCGGACAGGGAACAAACTATGGCTACACCTTC.

This clonotype was detected ten times or more. The V call is TRBV7-2, the J call TRBJ2-4, with D maybe TRBD2 (6 bases). V was clipped by 1 base and J by 9 bases, with 22 bases between them. Germline CDR1 is SGHTA and CDR2 is FQGNSA. The CDR3 is made up of 17 amino acids. CDR3 coding DNA: TGTGCCAGCAGCTTAGGCCCACGACTAGTCCGGCGGGGCATTCAGTACTTC. This codes for CASSLGPRLVRRGIQYF. Variable domain in full (rest from reference TRBV7-2 and TRBJ2-4): GAGVSQSPSNKVTEKGKDVELRCDPISGHTALYWYRQSLGQGLEFLIYFQGNSAPDKSGLPSDRFSAERTGGSVSTLTIQRTQQEDSAVYLCASSLGPRLVRRGIQYFGAGTRLSVL.

The V call is TRBV29-1, the J call TRBJ2-6; TRBD1 matches at 9 bases. CDR1 is SQVTM, CDR2 ANQGSEA, per germline. This CDR3 spans 18 amino acids. Trimming removed 3 bases from V and 4 bases from J; junction bases left unmatched: 13. The CDR3 protein is CSVEEGPGTGQGANVLTF. The DNA of the CDR3 is TGCAGCGTTGAGGAGGGGCCCGGGACAGGGCAAGGGGCCAACGTCCTGACTTTC. Full variable domain (rest looked up from reference TRBV29-1 and TRBJ2-6): SAVISQKPSRDICQRGTSLTIQCQVDSQVTMMFWYRQQPGQSLTLIATANQGSEATYESGFVIDKFPISRPNLTFSTLTVSNMSPEDSSIYLCSVEEGPGTGQGANVLTFGAGSRLTVL.

Ten or more counts support this clonotype. This chain links TRBV28 with TRBJ1-5; weak D call: TRBD1 (6 bases). The germline V gene encodes CDR1 MDHEN and CDR2 SYDVKM. The CDR3 is 16 amino acids. Trimming removed 1 base from V and 3 bases from J, with 13 bases in between. CDR3 protein: CASSLYSTGSNQPQHF. DNA for the CDR3: TGTGCCAGCAGTTTATATTCGACAGGTTCCAATCAGCCCCAGCATTTT.

CDR3 amino acids: CSVEDQNRGRRQAFF. The DNA of the CDR3 is TGCAGCGTTGAAGATCAGAATCGTGGGCGGAGGCAAGCTTTCTTT. The chain employs TRBV29-1 and TRBJ1-1; no firm D call. Germline CDR1 is SQVTM and CDR2 is ANQGSEA. Trimming removed 0 bases at V and 9 bases at J, with 20 bases between. This CDR3 contains 15 residues.

The chain has TRBV29-1 and TRBJ1-1, with D tentatively TRBD1 (5 bases). Trimming pared 7 bases from V and 0 bases from J, leaving 21 bases between. The CDR3 contains 16 residues. Looked up from germline, CDR1 is SQVTM and CDR2 is ANQGSEA. CDR3 loop: CSASGLLGQMNTEAFF. In nucleotides, the CDR3 is TGCAGCGCCTCAGGACTTTTGGGGCAAATGAACACTGAAGCTTTCTTT.

This clonotype was detected only a few times. The chain has TRBV7-9 and TRBJ2-5; the D gene is possibly TRBD1 (6 bases). Germline CDR1 is SEHNR and CDR2 is FQNEAQ (reference sequence). The CDR3 is 15 residues long. Trimming left V 5 bases short and J 0 bases short, with 13 bases between. The DNA for the CDR3 is TGTGCCAGCAGCAACCGTGGACAGTACCAAGAGACCCAGTACTTC. It is translated as CASSNRGQYQETQYF.

V gene TRBV29-1 combines with J gene TRBJ2-2; no clear D gene. This CDR3 is built from 14 residues. Germline V lookup: CDR1 SQVTM, CDR2 ANQGSEA. V lost 7 bases and J 7 bases, leaving 19 bases between the germline ends. The DNA of the CDR3 is TGCAGCGGGTCCCCTGGGCCCTTGGGCGGGGAGCTGTTTTTT. Encoded protein: CSGSPGPLGGELFF.

This clonotype was found many times. The rearrangement uses TRBV12-3 or TRBV12-4 and TRBJ1-5; D possibly corresponds to TRBD1 (5 bases). Trimming stripped 3 bases from V and 1 base from J, with 10 bases between. The CDR3 runs 15 residues. CDR3 nucleotide sequence: TGTGCCAGCAGTTTGGGGGACTTAAGCAATCAGCCCCAGCATTTT. This gives the protein CASSLGDLSNQPQHF.

This clonotype was counted ten times or more. This chain uses TRBV2 with TRBJ1-5; unclear D gene. Trimming shortened V by 5 bases and J by 2 bases, and 13 bases separated the two germline ends. In germline, CDR1 is SNHLY, CDR2 FYNNEI. The CDR3 runs 15 residues. CDR3 in amino acids: CASSTRAAGNQPQHF. In nucleotides, the CDR3 is TGTGCCAGCAGTACCCGGGCGGCGGGCAATCAGCCCCAGCATTTT. The whole variable domain, remainder taken from reference TRBV2 and TRBJ1-5, is EPEVTQTPSHQVTQMGQEVILRCVPISNHLYFYWYRQILGQKVEFLVSFYNNEISEKSEIFDDQFSVERPDGSNFTLKIRSTKLEDSAMYFCASSTRAAGNQPQHFGDGTRLSIL.

This clonotype has ten or more counts. The CDR3 spells CASTLDLGLKETQYF. The CDR3 coding sequence is TGTGCCAGCACCCTCGATTTGGGACTAAAAGAGACCCAGTACTTC. The chain has TRBV12-3 or TRBV12-4 and TRBJ2-5, with 7 positions matching TRBD2. The junction had 11 bases not matched to a gene; V was cut back by 7 bases and J by 3 bases. This CDR3 comprises 15 residues.

This clonotype occurred a few times. The CDR3 loop is CSARAPGTYEQYF. CDR3 nucleotides: TGCAGTGCTAGAGCGCCGGGCACCTACGAGCAGTACTTC. This sequence joins TRBV20-1 and TRBJ2-7; no clear D gene. Between the trimmed V and J ends, which lost 1 base and 2 bases, there was a span of 9 bases. This CDR3 region has 13 residues. Germline V CDR1 and CDR2: DFQATT, SNEGSKA (reference sequence).

This clonotype was picked up many times. V and J are TRBV28 and TRBJ2-7; D not resolved. Germline V gene data show CDR1 as MDHEN and CDR2 as SYDVKM. V lost 3 bases and J lost 0, with 12 bases in between. The CDR3 is 15 amino acids. The CDR3 DNA sequence: TGTGCCAGCAGTTTGCTCCGTCTCTCCTCCTACGAGCAGTACTTC. Translation: CASSLLRLSSYEQYF.

In its sample, this clonotype was seen a few times. The V gene is TRBV20-1, the J gene TRBJ2-7, with D perhaps TRBD2 (6 bases). Germline CDR1 and CDR2: DFQATT and SNEGSKA (reference sequence). The CDR3 has 13 residues. The ends were cut back, 6 bases at V and 2 bases at J, with 14 bases in the middle. CDR3 sequence reads: CSAAREPPYEQYF. For the CDR3, the DNA is TGCAGTGCAGCCCGGGAGCCTCCCTACGAGCAGTACTTC.

The CDR3 loop reads CSARVMASGRAREQFF. The CDR3 nucleotides read TGCAGTGCTAGAGTCATGGCTAGCGGGAGGGCTCGGGAGCAGTTCTTC. V usage is TRBV20-1 and J usage is TRBJ2-1; 12 nucleotides agree with TRBD2. The CDR3 contains 16 residues. Germline V gene data show CDR1 as DFQATT and CDR2 as SNEGSKA (reference sequence). V was clipped by 1 base and J by 10 bases; unmatched bases: 11.

This clonotype was found many times. The chain joins TRBV12-3 or TRBV12-4 to TRBJ1-2; no clear D gene. Trimming took off 6 bases at V and 1 base at J, with 12 bases between the two ends. CDR3 length: 14 amino acids. The CDR3 spells CASRPLSNNYGYTF. DNA for the CDR3: TGTGCCAGCAGACCTCTCTCTAATAACTATGGCTACACCTTC.

Details on this clonotype: The conserved closing phenylalanine or tryptophan is absent in this CDR3, likely reflecting a read error. The limits of the CDR3 on the DNA are not certain, so only TCRdb's listed CDR3 is given. V and J are TRBV2 and TRBJ2-7; TRBD2, the table's D call, lacks a check against the DNA. The CDR3 spans 9 amino acids, including both terminal residues. Germline CDR1 and CDR2: SNHLY and FYNNEI. CDR3 sequence: CASSDSLAG.

This rearrangement joins TRBV7-9 to TRBJ1-1; the D is unclear. CDR1 is SEHNR and CDR2 is FQNEAQ in the germline V gene (reference sequence). CDR3 length: 15 residues. Trimming pared 5 bases from V and 3 bases from J, leaving 16 bases between. CDR3 in amino acids: CASSRARVGDTEAFF. For the CDR3, the DNA is TGTGCCAGCAGCCGTGCTCGGGTTGGGGACACTGAAGCTTTCTTT.

This clonotype came up many times. V and J are TRBV6-9 and TRBJ1-5; TRBD1 matches at 9 bases. V shed 3 bases, J shed 9 bases, and the junction held 12 bases outside the gene matches. The germline V gene encodes CDR1 MNHGY and CDR2 SVAAGI. CDR3 length equals 16 residues. DNA for the CDR3: TGTGCCAGCAGTTACACTACACAGGGGGCCCCTAGGCCCCAGCATTTT. It translates to CASSYTTQGAPRPQHF.

This clonotype has ten or more counts. V usage is TRBV28 and J usage is TRBJ2-2; TRBD2 agrees at 11 bases. The CDR3 totals 17 residues. CDR1 is MDHEN, CDR2 SYDVKM, per germline. V was clipped by 4 bases and J by 6 bases; unmatched bases: 10. The CDR3 protein is CASSWGTGLAAAGELFF. The CDR3 nucleotides are TGTGCCAGCAGTTGGGGAACGGGACTAGCGGCGGCCGGGGAGCTGTTTTTT. Full variable domain (rest looked up from reference TRBV28 and TRBJ2-2): DVKVTQSSRYLVKRTGEKVFLECVQDMDHENMFWYRQDPGLGLRLIYFSYDVKMKEKGDIPEGYSVSREKKERFSLILESASTNQTSMYLCASSWGTGLAAAGELFFGEGSRLTVL.

The V call is TRBV6-1, the J call TRBJ2-1; 9 bases agree with TRBD2. The ends lost 3 bases at V and 8 bases at J; junction bases unmatched: 5. The CDR3 has 14 residues. The germline gives CDR1 MNHNS, CDR2 SASEGT. CDR3 nucleotides: TGTGCCAGCAGTGATGCGGGAGGGCCGTATGAGCAGTTCTTC. It yields the protein CASSDAGGPYEQFF.

The table lists this clonotype with many counts. This chain links TRBV7-9 with TRBJ2-7; D gene ambiguous. Trimming removed 1 base at V and 7 bases at J, with 8 bases between. Germline V gene sequence: CDR1 SEHNR, CDR2 FQNEAQ (reference sequence). The CDR3 is 12 residues long. As DNA, the CDR3 is TGTGCCAGCAGCTTAGAGGGTGCGGAGCAGTACTTC. Encoded protein: CASSLEGAEQYF. Full variable domain (remainder filled in from reference TRBV7-9 and TRBJ2-7): DTGVSQNPRHKITKRGQNVTFRCDPISEHNRLYWYRQTLGQGPEFLTYFQNEAQLEKSRLLSDRFSAERPKGSFSTLEIQRTEQGDSAMYLCASSLEGAEQYFGPGTRLTVT.

The genes are TRBV19 and TRBJ2-6; D gene unclear. The CDR3 contains 15 residues. The germline CDR1 and CDR2 sequences are LNHDA and SQIVND (reference sequence). Deletions cut 7 bases from V and 0 bases from J, with 10 bases between. The CDR3, as DNA: TGTGCCAGTACCTTGGGCAGCTCTGGGGCCAACGTCCTGACTTTC. Residues: CASTLGSSGANVLTF. Full variable domain (rest looked up from reference TRBV19 and TRBJ2-6): DGGITQSPKYLFRKEGQNVTLSCEQNLNHDAMYWYRQDPGQGLRLIYYSQIVNDFQKGDIAEGYSVSREKKESFPLTVTSAQKNPTAFYLCASTLGSSGANVLTFGAGSRLTVL.

This clonotype has more than one count but fewer than ten. An end of the junction does not agree with germline; a read error may underlie this. This chain links TRBV13 with TRBJ2-2; D may match TRBD1 or TRBD2 (5 bases each). Germline CDR1 PRHDT, CDR2 FYEKMQ (reference sequence). This CDR3 is built from 14 residues. The CDR3 loop is CASSIGDVTGELFF. CDR3 DNA sequence: TGTGCCAGCAGCATAGGGGACGTCACCGGGGAGCTGTTTTTT.

On this clonotype: Since a far larger clone is one base different, this is likely a read error. This chain joins TRBV28 and TRBJ2-5, with 7 bases matching TRBD1. Matching the DNA end better, TRBJ2-1 makes the J call doubtful. Germline CDR1 is MDHEN and CDR2 is SYDVKM. The CDR3 covers 14 residues. DNA of the CDR3: TGTGCCAGCAGTCCTAGGGGGCTTTGCAATGAGCAGTTCTTC. It encodes CASSPRGLCNEQFF.

The gene calls are TRBV5-1 and TRBJ2-3; TRBD2 aligns across 11 bases. CDR1 and CDR2 (germline): SGHRS, YFSETQ. Trimming removed 3 bases from V and 2 bases from J; junction bases left unmatched: 5. CDR3 length: 16 residues. The CDR3 loop reads CASSSLTSGNTDTQYF. The CDR3 DNA sequence: TGCGCCAGCAGCTCGTTGACTAGCGGGAACACAGATACGCAGTATTTT.

The chain links TRBV25-1 to TRBJ1-3; D uncertain. V lost 4 bases and J lost 0, with 16 bases in between. Germline CDR1 reads MGHDK; CDR2 reads SYGVNS. The CDR3 extends over 17 amino acids. CDR3: CASSVGGSQSSGNTIYF. For the CDR3, the DNA is TGTGCCAGCAGTGTAGGAGGGTCACAAAGCTCTGGAAACACCATATATTTT.